This TCR beta chain appears in the sequencing data of a study of cytomegalovirus exposure and HLA in healthy donors. Notes on the study in general: About 87% or about 30% of the time was how often most TCR beta V segments were productive, according to an earlier analysis.

The PCR was carried out with 60 Vbeta primers and 13 Jbeta primers. TCRdb keeps only in-frame clones here, not all; method: immunoSEQ multiplex PCR. The data contain about 160,000 clones, 75% to 90% of them singletons. The CDR3 contains 13 residues. V dropped 6 bases and J dropped 3 bases, with 11 bases sitting between them. The V gene's germline CDR1 is LNHDA and CDR2 SQIVND (reference sequence). With regard to this clone: Antigen specificity is unknown.

The origin of this receptor is a girl aged 2-10 years in good health and CMV-seropositive. Sequenced input: PBMCs. The genes are TRBV19 and TRBJ1-2, with D possibly being TRBD1 (6 bases). The CDR3 DNA is TGTGCCAGTAGCCAGGGGCAGCACTATGGCTACACCTTC. Encoded protein: CASSQGQHYGYTF.